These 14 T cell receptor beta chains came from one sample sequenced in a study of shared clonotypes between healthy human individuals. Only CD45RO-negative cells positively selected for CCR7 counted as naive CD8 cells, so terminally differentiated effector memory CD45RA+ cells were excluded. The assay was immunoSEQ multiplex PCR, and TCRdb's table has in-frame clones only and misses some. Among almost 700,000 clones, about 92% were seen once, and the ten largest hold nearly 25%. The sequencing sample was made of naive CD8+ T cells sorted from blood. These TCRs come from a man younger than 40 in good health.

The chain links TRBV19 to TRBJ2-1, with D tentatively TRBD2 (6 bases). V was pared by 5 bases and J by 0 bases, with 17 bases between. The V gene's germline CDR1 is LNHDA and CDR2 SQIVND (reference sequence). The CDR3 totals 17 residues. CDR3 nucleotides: TGTGCCAGTAGTTATAGTGGAGGGAGGAGCTCCTACAATGAGCAGTTCTTC. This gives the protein CASSYSGGRSSYNEQFF.

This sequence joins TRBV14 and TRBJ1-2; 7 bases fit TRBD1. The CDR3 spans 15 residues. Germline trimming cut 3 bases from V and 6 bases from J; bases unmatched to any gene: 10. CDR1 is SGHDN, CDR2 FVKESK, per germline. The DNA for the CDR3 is TGTGCCAGCAGCCAGTACCTCAGGGGGGATAATGGCTACACCTTC. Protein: CASSQYLRGDNGYTF.

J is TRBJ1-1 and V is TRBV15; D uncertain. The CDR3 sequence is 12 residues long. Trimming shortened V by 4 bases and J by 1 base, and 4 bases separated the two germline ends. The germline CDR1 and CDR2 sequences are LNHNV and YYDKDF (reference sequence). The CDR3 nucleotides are TGTGCCACCAGCAACCAGAACACTGAAGCTTTCTTT. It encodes CATSNQNTEAFF.

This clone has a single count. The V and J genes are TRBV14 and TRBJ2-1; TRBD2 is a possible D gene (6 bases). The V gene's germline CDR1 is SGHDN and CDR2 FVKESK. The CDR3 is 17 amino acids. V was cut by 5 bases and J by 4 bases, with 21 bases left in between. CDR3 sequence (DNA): TGTGCCAGCAGCGGCCCTTCCGGGACTGGACGGTACAATGAGCAGTTCTTC. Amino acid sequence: CASSGPSGTGRYNEQFF.

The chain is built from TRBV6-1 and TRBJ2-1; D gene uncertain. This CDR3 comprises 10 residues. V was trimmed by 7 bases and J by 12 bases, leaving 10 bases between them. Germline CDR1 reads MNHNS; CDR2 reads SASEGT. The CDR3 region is CASNSLWQFF. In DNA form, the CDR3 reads TGTGCCAGCAATTCTTTATGGCAGTTCTTC.

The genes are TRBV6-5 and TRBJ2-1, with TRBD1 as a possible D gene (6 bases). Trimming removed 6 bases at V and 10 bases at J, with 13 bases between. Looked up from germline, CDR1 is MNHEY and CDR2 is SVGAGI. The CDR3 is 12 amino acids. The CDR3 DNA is TGTGCCAGCAGCCAGACAGGTTTGGAGCAGTTCTTC. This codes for CASSQTGLEQFF.

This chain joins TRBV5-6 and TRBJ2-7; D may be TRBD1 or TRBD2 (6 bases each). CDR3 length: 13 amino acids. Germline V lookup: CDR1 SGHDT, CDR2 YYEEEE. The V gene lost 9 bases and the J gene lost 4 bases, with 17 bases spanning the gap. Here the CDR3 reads CATGTGAFYEQYF. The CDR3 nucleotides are TGTGCCACCGGGACGGGGGCCTTTTACGAGCAGTACTTC.

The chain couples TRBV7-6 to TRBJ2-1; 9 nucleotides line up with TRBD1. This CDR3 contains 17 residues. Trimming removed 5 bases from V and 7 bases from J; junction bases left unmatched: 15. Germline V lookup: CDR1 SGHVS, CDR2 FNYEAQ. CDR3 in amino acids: CASSIGQGQNPRNEQFF. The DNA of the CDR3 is TGTGCCAGCAGCATCGGACAGGGGCAAAACCCCCGGAATGAGCAGTTCTTC. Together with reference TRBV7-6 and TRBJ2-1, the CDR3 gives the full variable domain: GAGVSQSPRYKVTKRGQDVALRCDPISGHVSLYWYRQALGQGPEFLTYFNYEAQQDKSGLPNDRFSAERPEGSISTLTIQRTEQRDSAMYRCASSIGQGQNPRNEQFFGPGTRLTVL.

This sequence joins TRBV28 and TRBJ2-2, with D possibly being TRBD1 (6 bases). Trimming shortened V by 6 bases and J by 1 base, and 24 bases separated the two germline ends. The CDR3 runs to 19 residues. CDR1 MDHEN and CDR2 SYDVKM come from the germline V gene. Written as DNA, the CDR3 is TGTGCCAGCAGCAGCTCGACGACAGGTCGGGACCTGAACACCGGGGAGCTGTTTTTT. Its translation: CASSSSTTGRDLNTGELFF.

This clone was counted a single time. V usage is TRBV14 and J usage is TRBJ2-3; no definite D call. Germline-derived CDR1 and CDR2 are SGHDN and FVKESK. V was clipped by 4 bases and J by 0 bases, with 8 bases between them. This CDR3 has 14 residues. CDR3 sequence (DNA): TGTGCCAGCAGCCTGAGACTGAGCACAGATACGCAGTATTTT. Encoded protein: CASSLRLSTDTQYF.

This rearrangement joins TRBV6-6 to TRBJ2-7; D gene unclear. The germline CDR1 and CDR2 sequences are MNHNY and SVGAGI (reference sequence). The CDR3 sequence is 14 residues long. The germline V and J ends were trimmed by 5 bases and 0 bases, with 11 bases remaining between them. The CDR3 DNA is TGTGCCAGCAGTGCTAATGGAAACTCCTACGAGCAGTACTTC. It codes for CASSANGNSYEQYF.

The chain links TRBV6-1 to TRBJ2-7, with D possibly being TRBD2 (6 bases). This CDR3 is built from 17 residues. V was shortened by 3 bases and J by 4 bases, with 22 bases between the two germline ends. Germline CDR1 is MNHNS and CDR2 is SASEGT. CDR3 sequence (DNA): TGTGCCAGCAGTGAGACGTTCAGGAGGGTATCCGGTTACGAGCAGTACTTC. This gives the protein CASSETFRRVSGYEQYF.

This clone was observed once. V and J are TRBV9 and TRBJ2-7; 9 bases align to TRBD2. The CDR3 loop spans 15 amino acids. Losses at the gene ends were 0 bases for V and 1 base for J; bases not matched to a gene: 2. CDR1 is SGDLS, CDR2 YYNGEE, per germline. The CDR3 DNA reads TGTGCCAGCAGCGTAGGGACTAGCGAATCCTACGAGCAGTACTTC. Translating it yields CASSVGTSESYEQYF.

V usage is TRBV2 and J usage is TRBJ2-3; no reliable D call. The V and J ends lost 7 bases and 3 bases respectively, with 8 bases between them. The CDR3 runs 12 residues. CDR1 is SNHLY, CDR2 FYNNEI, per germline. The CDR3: CASTPRTDTQYF. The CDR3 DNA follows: TGTGCCAGCACCCCCCGTACAGATACGCAGTATTTT. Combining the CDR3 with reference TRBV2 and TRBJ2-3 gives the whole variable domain EPEVTQTPSHQVTQMGQEVILRCVPISNHLYFYWYRQILGQKVEFLVSFYNNEISEKSEIFDDQFSVERPDGSNFTLKIRSTKLEDSAMYFCASTPRTDTQYFGPGTRLTVL.